This T cell receptor (beta chain) was sequenced during a study of blood T cells in healthy people across ages. Findings and limits, study-wide: Aged donors had fewer naive CD4+ cells and lower diversity than long-lived donors.

PCR was performed a second time for about 6 to 12 cycles using a sample-barcoded 5' primer and a J-beta primer mix. TCRdb called the 5' RACE reads again in MiXCR, with one record for every CDR3 protein. Of 790,000 or so distinct CDR3 sequences in the sample, more than 55% are singletons; the top ten hold 20% to 30%. With respect to this clonotype: Its target is not known.

Looked up from germline, CDR1 is SGHTA and CDR2 is FQGNSA. The CDR3 is made up of 15 amino acids. V lost 1 base and J lost 10, with 18 bases in between. The chain combines TRBV7-2 with TRBJ2-3; possible D gene TRBD2, 7 bases. This receptor was identified in a man aged 35 to 55 in good health. Input material: blood. The CDR3 here is CASSLERGALSPQYF. The CDR3 coding sequence is TGTGCCAGCAGCTTAGAACGGGGGGCCCTATCCCCGCAGTATTTT. The variable domain in full, with the rest retrieved from reference TRBV7-2 and TRBJ2-3, is GAGVSQSPSNKVTEKGKDVELRCDPISGHTALYWYRQSLGQGLEFLIYFQGNSAPDKSGLPSDRFSAERTGGSVSTLTIQRTQQEDSAVYLCASSLERGALSPQYFGPGTRLTVL.